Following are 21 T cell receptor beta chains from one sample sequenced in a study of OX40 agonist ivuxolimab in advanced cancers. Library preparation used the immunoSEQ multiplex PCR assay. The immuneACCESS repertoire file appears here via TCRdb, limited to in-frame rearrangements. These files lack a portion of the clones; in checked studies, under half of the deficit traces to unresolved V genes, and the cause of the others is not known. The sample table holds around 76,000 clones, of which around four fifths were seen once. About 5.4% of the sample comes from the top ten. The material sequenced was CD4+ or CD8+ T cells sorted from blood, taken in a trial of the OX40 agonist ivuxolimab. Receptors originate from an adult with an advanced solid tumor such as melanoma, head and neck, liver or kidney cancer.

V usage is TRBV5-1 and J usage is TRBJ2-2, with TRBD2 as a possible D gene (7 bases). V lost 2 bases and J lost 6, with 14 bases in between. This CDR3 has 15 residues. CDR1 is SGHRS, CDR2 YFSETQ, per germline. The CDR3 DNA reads TGCGCCAGCAGCTTAACAGGGAGGGTTTCCGGGGAGCTGTTTTTT. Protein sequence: CASSLTGRVSGELFF.

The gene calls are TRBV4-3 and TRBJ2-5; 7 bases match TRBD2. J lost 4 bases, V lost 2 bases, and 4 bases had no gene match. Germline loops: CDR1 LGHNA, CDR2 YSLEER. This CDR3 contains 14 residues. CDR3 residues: CASSQSWEGETQYF. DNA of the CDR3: TGCGCCAGCAGCCAAAGTTGGGAGGGAGAGACCCAGTACTTC.

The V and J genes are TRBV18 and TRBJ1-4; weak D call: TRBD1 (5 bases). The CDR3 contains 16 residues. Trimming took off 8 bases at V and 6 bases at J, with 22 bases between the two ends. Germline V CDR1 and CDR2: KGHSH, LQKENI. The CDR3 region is CASQYGPAGGDEKLFF. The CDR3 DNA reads TGTGCCAGCCAATACGGGCCCGCTGGGGGAGATGAAAAACTGTTTTTT.

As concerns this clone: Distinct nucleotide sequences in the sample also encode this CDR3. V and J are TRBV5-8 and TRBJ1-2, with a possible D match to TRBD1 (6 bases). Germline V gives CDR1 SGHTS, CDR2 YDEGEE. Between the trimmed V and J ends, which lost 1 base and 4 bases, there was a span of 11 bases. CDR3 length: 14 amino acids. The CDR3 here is CASSLTGGSYGYTF. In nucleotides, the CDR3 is TGTGCCAGCAGCTTGACGGGGGGCAGCTATGGCTACACCTTC.

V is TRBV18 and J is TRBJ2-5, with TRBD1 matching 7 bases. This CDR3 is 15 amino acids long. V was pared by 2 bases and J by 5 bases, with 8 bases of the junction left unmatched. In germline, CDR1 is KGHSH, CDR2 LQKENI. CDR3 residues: CASSPETGSRETQYF. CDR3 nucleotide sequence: TGTGCCAGCTCACCAGAGACAGGGAGTCGGGAGACCCAGTACTTC.

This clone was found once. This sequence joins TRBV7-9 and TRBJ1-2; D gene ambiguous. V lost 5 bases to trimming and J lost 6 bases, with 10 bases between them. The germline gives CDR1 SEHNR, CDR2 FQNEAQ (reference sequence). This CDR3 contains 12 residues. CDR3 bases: TGTGCCAGCAGCCCGATGTTAGATGGCTACACCTTC. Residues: CASSPMLDGYTF.

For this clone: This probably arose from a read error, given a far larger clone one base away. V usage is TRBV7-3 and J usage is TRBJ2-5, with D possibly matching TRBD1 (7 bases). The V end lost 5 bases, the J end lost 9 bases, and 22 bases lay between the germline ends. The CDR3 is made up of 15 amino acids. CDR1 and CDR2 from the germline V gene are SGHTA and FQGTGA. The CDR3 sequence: CASSPSGGGGRAQYF. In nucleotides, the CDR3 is TGTGCCAGCAGCCCCTCGGGCGGAGGGGGCAGGGCCCAGTACTTC.

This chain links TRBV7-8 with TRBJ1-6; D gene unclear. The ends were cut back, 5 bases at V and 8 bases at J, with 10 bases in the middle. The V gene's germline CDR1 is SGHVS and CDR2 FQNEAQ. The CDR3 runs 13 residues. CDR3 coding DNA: TGTGCCAGCAGCCCAAGGCGGGATTCACCCCTCCACTTT. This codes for CASSPRRDSPLHF.

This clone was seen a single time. CDR3 region: CASSSQGVTYNEQFF. Written as DNA, the CDR3 is TGTGCCAGTAGTAGTCAGGGGGTCACCTACAATGAGCAGTTCTTC. V usage is TRBV19 and J usage is TRBJ2-1, with 7 bases matching TRBD1. V gave up 4 bases and J gave up 2 bases; unmatched junction bases: 5. Germline CDR1 LNHDA, CDR2 SQIVND (reference sequence). The CDR3 runs 15 residues.

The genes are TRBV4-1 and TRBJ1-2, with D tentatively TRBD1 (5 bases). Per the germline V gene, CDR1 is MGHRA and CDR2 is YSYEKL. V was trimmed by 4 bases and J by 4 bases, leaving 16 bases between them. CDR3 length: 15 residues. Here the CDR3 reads CASSLVSREVYGYTF. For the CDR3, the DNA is TGCGCCAGCAGCCTGGTTAGCAGGGAGGTCTATGGCTACACCTTC.

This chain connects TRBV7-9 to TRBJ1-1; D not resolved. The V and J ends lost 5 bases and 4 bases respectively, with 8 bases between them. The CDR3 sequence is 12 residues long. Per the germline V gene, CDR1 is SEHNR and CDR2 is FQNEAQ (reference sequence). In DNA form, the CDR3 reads TGTGCCAGCAGCCCCCCCTCCACTGAAGCTTTCTTT. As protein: CASSPPSTEAFF. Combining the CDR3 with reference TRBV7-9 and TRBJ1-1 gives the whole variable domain DTGVSQNPRHKITKRGQNVTFRCDPISEHNRLYWYRQTLGQGPEFLTYFQNEAQLEKSRLLSDRFSAERPKGSFSTLEIQRTEQGDSAMYLCASSPPSTEAFFGQGTRLTVV.

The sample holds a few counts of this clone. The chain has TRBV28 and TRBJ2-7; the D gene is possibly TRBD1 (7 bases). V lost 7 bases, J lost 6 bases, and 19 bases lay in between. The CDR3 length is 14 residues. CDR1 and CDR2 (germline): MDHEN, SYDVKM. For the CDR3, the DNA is TGTGCCAGCACTTTGACAGGGACTCTTGGCGAGCAGTACTTC. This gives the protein CASTLTGTLGEQYF.

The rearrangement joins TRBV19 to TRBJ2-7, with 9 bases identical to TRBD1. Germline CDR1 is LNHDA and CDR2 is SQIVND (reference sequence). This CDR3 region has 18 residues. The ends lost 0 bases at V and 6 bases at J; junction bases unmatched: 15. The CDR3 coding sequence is TGTGCCAGTAGTATAGATATCCCCTCCCACCCGACAGGGGGCGAGCAGTACTTC. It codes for CASSIDIPSHPTGGEQYF. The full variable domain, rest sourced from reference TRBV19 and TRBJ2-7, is DGGITQSPKYLFRKEGQNVTLSCEQNLNHDAMYWYRQDPGQGLRLIYYSQIVNDFQKGDIAEGYSVSREKKESFPLTVTSAQKNPTAFYLCASSIDIPSHPTGGEQYFGPGTRLTVT.

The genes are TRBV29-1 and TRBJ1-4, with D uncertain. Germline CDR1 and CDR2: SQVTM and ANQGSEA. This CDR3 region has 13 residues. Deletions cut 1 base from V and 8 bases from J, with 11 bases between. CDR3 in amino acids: CSVEAGKKEKLFF. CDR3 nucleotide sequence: TGCAGCGTTGAAGCTGGGAAAAAAGAAAAACTGTTTTTT.

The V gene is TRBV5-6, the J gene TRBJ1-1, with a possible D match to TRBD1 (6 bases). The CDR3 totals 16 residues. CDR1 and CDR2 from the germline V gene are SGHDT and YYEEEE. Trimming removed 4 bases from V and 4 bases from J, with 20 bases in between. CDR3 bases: TGTGCCAGCAGCCCGGGAGGTCACAGGGAGCGCACTGAAGCTTTCTTT. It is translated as CASSPGGHRERTEAFF.

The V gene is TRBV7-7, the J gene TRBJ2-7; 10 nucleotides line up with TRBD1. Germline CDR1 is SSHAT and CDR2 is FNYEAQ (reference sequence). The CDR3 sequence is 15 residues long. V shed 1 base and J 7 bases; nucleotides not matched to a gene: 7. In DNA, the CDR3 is TGTGCCAGCAGCTTAGGAGCTGGGACAGGGGCTGAGCAGTACTTC. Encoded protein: CASSLGAGTGAEQYF.

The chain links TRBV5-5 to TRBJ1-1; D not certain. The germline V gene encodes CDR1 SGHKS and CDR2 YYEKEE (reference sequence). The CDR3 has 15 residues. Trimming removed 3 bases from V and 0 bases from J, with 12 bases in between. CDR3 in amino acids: CASSYQTIMNTEAFF. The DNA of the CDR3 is TGTGCCAGCAGCTATCAAACTATAATGAACACTGAAGCTTTCTTT.

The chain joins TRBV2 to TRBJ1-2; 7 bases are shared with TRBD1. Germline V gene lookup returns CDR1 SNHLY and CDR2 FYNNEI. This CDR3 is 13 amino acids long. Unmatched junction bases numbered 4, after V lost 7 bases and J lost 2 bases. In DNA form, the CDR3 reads TGTGCCAGCACCGGACAGGTGAACTATGGCTACACCTTC. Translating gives CASTGQVNYGYTF.

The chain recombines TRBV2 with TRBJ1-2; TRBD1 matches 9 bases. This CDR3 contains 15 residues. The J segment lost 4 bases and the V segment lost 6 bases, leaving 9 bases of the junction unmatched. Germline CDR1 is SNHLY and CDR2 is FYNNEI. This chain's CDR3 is CASSRDRVMGYGYTF. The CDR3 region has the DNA TGTGCCAGCAGCCGGGACAGGGTCATGGGCTATGGCTACACCTTC.

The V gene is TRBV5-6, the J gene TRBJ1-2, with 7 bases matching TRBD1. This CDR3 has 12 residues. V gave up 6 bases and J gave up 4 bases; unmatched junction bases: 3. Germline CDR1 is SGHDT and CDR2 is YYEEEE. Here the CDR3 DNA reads TGTGCCAGCATCAACAGGGGCTATGGCTACACCTTC. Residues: CASINRGYGYTF.

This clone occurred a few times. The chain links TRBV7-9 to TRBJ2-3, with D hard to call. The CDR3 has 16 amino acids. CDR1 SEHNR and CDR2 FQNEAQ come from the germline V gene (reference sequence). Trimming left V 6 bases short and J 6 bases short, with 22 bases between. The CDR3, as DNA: TGTGCCAGCAGTGCAACTAACGTACCCAGCAGGGATACGCAGTATTTT. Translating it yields CASSATNVPSRDTQYF.